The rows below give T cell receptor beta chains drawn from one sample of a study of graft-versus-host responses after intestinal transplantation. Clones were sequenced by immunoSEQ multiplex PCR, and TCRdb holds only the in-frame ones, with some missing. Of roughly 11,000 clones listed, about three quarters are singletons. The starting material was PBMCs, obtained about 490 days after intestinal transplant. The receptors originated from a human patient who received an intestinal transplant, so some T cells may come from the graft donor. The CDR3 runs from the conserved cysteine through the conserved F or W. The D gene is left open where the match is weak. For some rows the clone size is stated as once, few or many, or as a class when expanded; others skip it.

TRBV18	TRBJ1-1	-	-	CASSYRTENTEAFF	TGTGCCAGCTCATACAGGACAGAGAACACTGAAGCTTTCTTT
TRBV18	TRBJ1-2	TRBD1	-	CASSPETGGAYGYTF	TGTGCCAGCTCACCGGAGACAGGGGGCGCCTATGGCTACACCTTC
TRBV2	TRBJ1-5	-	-	CASSPNTRGGSGQPQHF	TGTGCCAGCAGTCCAAATACAAGAGGGGGTTCGGGTCAGCCCCAGCATTTT
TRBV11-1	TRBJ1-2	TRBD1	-	CASSLGQGAVPGYTF	TGTGCCAGCAGCTTAGGACAGGGGGCCGTCCCTGGCTACACCTTC
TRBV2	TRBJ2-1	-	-	CASRRDVGNEQFF	TGTGCCAGCAGGAGGGACGTTGGCAATGAGCAGTTCTTC
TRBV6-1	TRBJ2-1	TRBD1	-	CASRQGANENEQFF	TGTGCCAGTAGACAGGGGGCGAATGAGAATGAGCAGTTCTTC
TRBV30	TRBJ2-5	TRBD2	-	CAWSLGLAGGETQYF	TGTGCCTGGAGCCTTGGACTAGCGGGAGGGGAGACCCAGTACTTC
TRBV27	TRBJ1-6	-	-	CASSSVTPRYNSPLHF	TGTGCCAGCAGTTCGGTCACCCCTCGCTATAATTCACCCCTCCACTTT
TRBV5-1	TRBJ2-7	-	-	CASTPGSSYEQYF	TGCGCCAGCACCCCAGGGAGCTCCTACGAGCAGTACTTC
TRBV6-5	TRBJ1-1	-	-	CASSYRDLNTEAFF	TGTGCCAGCAGTTACAGGGACCTTAACACTGAAGCTTTCTTT
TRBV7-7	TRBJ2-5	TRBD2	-	CASSLNSGGQETQYF	TGTGCTAGCAGCTTAAACTCGGGGGGTCAAGAGACCCAGTACTTC
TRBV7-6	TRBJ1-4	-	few	CASSPQGGSELFF	TGTGCCAGCAGCCCACAGGGAGGGAGTGAACTGTTTTTT
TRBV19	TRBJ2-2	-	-	CASSRGQGYTGELFF	TGTGCCAGTAGTCGAGGGCAGGGGTACACCGGGGAGCTGTTTTTT
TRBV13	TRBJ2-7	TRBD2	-	CASTLRASGSYEQYF	TGTGCCAGCACCCTCCGGGCTAGCGGCTCCTACGAGCAGTACTTC
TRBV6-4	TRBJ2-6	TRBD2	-	CASSGTSGSGANVLTF	TGTGCCAGCAGTGGGACTAGCGGCTCTGGGGCCAACGTCCTGACTTTC
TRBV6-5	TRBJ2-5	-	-	CASRGRGAETQYF	TGTGCCAGCAGGGGGCGTGGGGCCGAGACCCAGTACTTC
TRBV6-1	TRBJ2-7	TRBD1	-	CASSEAAGGGNYEQYF	TGTGCCAGCAGTGAAGCCGCAGGGGGCGGGAACTACGAGCAGTACTTC
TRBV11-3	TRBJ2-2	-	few	CASSLTQGSGELFF	TGTGCCAGCAGCTTGACACAGGGAAGCGGGGAGCTGTTTTTT
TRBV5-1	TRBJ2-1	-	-	CASSLGGRGAYNEQFF	TGCGCCAGCAGCTTGGGAGGTCGCGGAGCTTACAATGAGCAGTTCTTC
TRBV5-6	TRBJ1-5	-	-	CASSLMSNQPQHF	TGTGCCAGCAGCTTGATGAGCAATCAGCCCCAGCATTTT
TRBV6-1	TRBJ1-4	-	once	CASRSPYNEKLFF	TGTGCCAGCAGGTCCCCATATAATGAAAAACTGTTTTTT
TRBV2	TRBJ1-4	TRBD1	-	CASSTPGGATEKLFF	TGTGCCAGCAGTACCCCAGGGGGCGCGACCGAAAAACTGTTTTTT
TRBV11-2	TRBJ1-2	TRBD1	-	CASSRTGDRGYGYTF	TGTGCCAGCAGCAGAACCGGGGACAGGGGGTATGGCTACACCTTC
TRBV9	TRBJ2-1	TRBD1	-	CASSVRGQGAFDEQFF	TGTGCCAGCAGCGTAAGAGGACAGGGGGCGTTCGATGAGCAGTTCTTC
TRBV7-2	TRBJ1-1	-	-	CASSSGAGAEAFF	TGTGCCAGCAGTTCGGGGGCCGGCGCTGAAGCTTTCTTT
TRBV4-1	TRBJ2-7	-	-	CASSHREGAGEQYF	TGCGCCAGCAGTCACCGGGAGGGGGCGGGCGAGCAGTACTTC
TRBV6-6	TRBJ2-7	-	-	CASSYARDSSYEQYF	TGTGCCAGCAGTTACGCGCGGGATAGCTCCTACGAGCAGTACTTC